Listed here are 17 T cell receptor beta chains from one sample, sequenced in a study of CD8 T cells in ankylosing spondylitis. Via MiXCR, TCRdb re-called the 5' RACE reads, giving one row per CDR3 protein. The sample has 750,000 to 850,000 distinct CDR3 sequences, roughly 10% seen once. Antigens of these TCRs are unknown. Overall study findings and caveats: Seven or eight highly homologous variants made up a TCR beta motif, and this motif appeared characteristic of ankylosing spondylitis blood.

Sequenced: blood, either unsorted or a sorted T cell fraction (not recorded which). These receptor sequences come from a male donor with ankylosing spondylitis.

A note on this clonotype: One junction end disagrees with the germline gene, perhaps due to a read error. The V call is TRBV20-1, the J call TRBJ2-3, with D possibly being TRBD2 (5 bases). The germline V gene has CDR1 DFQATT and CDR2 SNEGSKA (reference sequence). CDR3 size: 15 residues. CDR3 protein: CSPRGNTFGTDTQYF. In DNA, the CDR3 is TGCAGTCCTAGAGGGAATACTTTCGGCACAGATACGCAGTATTTT.

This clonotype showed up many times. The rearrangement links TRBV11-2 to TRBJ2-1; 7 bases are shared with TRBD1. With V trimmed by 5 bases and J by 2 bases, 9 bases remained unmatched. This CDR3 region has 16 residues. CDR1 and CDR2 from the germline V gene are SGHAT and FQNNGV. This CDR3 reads CASSLGRTGTYNEQFF. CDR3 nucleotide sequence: TGTGCCAGCAGCCTCGGTCGGACAGGTACCTACAATGAGCAGTTCTTC.

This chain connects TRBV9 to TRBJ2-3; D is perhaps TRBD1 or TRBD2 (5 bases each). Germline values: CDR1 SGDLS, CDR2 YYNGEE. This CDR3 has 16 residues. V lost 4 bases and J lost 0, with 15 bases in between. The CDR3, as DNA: TGTGCCAGCAGCCCGAATAGTGGGGGTAGCACAGATACGCAGTATTTT. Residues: CASSPNSGGSTDTQYF.

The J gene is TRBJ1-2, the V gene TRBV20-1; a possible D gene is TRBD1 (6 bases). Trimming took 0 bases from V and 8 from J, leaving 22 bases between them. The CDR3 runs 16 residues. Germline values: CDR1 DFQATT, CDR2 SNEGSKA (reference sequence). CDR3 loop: CSARDLGRGSFLGYTF. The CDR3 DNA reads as TGCAGTGCTAGAGACTTGGGCAGGGGCTCCTTCCTGGGCTACACCTTC.

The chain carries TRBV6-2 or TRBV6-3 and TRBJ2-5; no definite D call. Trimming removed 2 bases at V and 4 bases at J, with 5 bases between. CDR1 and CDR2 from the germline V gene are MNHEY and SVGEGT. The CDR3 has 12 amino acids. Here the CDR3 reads CASSYQRETQYF. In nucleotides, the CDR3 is TGTGCCAGCAGTTACCAGAGAGAGACCCAGTACTTC.

CDR3 residues: CASSSRQGEQYF. In nucleotides, the CDR3 is TGTGCCAGCAGCTCCAGACAGGGCGAGCAGTACTTC. V gene TRBV7-2 combines with J gene TRBJ2-7; 7 bases fit TRBD1. Germline V gene sequence: CDR1 SGHTA, CDR2 FQGNSA. The CDR3 has 12 amino acids. The V segment lost 4 bases and the J segment 6 bases; nucleotides outside the gene matches: 3. Together with reference TRBV7-2 and TRBJ2-7, the CDR3 gives the full variable domain: GAGVSQSPSNKVTEKGKDVELRCDPISGHTALYWYRQSLGQGLEFLIYFQGNSAPDKSGLPSDRFSAERTGGSVSTLTIQRTQQEDSAVYLCASSSRQGEQYFGPGTRLTVT.

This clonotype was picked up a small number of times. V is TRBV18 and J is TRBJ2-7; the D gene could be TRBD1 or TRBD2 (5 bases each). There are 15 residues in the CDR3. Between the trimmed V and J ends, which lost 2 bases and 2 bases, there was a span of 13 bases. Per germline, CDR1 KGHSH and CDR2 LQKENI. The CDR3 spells CASSPTGTDPYEQYF. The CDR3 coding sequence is TGTGCCAGCTCACCAACCGGGACGGACCCCTACGAGCAGTACTTC.

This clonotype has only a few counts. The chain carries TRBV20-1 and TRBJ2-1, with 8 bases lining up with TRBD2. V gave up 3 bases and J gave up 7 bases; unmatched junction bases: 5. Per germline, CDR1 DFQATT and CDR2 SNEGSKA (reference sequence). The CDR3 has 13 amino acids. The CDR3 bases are TGCAGTGCTAGGTCTTCTAGCGGGAATGAGCAGTTCTTC. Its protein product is CSARSSSGNEQFF.

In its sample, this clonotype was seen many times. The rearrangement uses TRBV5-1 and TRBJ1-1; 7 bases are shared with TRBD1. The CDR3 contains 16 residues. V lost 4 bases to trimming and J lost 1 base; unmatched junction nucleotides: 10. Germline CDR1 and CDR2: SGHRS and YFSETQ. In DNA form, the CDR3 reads TGCGCCAGCAGCCCGGCGACAGGGTGGGAGAACACTGAAGCTTTCTTT. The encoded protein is CASSPATGWENTEAFF.

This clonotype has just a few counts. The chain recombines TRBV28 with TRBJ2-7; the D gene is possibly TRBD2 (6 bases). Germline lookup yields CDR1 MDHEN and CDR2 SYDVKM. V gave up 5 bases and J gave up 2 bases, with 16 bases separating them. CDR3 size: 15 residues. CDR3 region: CASSLPGLATYEQYF. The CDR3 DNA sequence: TGTGCCAGCAGTCTCCCGGGACTTGCGACCTACGAGCAGTACTTC.

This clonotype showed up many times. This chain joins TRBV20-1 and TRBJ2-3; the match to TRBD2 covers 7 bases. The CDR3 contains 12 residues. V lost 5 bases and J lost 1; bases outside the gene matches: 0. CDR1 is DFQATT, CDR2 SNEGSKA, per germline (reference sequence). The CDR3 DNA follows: TGCAGTGCTCTAGCGGGCACAGATACGCAGTATTTT. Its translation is CSALAGTDTQYF.

The CDR3 here is CASSLNAQGTDTQYF. The CDR3 nucleotides read TGCGCCAGCAGCTTAAACGCCCAAGGCACAGATACGCAGTATTTT. The chain is built from TRBV5-1 and TRBJ2-3; D is ambiguous. The V and J ends lost 2 bases and 1 base respectively, with 11 bases between them. The CDR3 is 15 residues long. CDR1 SGHRS and CDR2 YFSETQ come from the germline V gene. The full variable domain, with the rest looked up from reference TRBV5-1 and TRBJ2-3, is KAGVTQTPRYLIKTRGQQVTLSCSPISGHRSVSWYQQTPGQGLQFLFEYFSETQRNKGNFPGRFSGRQFSNSRSEMNVSTLELGDSALYLCASSLNAQGTDTQYFGPGTRLTVL.

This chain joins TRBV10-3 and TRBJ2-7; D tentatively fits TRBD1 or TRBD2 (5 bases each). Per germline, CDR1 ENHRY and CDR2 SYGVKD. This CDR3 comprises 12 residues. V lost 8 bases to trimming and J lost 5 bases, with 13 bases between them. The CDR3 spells CAIRDPGNEQYF. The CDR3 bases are TGTGCCATCCGGGACCCTGGGAACGAGCAGTACTTC.

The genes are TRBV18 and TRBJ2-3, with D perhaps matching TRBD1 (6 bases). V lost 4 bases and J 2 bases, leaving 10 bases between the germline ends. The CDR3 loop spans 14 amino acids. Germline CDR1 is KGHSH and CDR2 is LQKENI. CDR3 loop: CASSLMGATDTQYF. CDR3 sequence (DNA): TGTGCCAGCTCACTAATGGGGGCCACAGATACGCAGTATTTT. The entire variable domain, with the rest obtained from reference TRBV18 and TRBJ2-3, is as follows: NAGVMQNPRHLVRRRGQEARLRCSPMKGHSHVYWYRQLPEEGLKFMVYLQKENIIDESGMPKERFSAEFPKEGPSILRIQQVVRGDSAAYFCASSLMGATDTQYFGPGTRLTVL.

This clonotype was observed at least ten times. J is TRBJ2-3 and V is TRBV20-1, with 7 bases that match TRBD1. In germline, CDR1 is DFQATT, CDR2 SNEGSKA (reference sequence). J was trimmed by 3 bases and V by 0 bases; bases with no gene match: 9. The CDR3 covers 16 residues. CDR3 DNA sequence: TGCAGTGCTAGAGATAGATTTGACAGGGAGACAGATACGCAGTATTTT. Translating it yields CSARDRFDRETDTQYF.

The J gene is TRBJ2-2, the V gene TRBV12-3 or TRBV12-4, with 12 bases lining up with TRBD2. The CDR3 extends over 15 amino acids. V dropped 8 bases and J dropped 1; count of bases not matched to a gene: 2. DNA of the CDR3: TGTGCCAGCGGACTAGCGGGAATGAACACCGGGGAGCTGTTTTTT. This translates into CASGLAGMNTGELFF.

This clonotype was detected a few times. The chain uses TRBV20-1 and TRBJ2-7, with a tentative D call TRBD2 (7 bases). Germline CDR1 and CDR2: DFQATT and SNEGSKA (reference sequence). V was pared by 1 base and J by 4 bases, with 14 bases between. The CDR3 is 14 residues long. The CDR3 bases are TGCAGTGCTAGAGTAGGGGGGGGTGAATACGAGCAGTACTTC. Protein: CSARVGGGEYEQYF.